This TCR beta chain was documented in a study of long-term antiretroviral therapy in people with HIV (dated by TCRdb to about 2022). Regarding the study in general: The earliest samples were collected about a decade before the 2015 WHO recommendation for immediate ART, when ART was typically delayed until CD4 counts fell. No cross-contamination during QIAcube processing was seen in test extractions of a monoclonal T-cell line run alongside around 34 polyclonal samples. This retrospective serial study examined whether starting ART and sustained HIV suppression were associated with changes in the composition and diversity of the TRB repertoire in peripheral blood. A total of roughly 180 cryopreserved PBMC samples were contributed to the cohort by 30 adults with confirmed HIV infection, with samples collected serially over a mean of 6 years (range 1-12). About 35% of the 30 participants with HIV were female. General conclusions and limits of the study: Owing to limited PBMC availability, only the TCR beta chain was sequenced, without alpha chain pairing. Because pre-ART samples had limited cell numbers, profiling was done on unsorted PBMC rather than on sorted CD4+ and CD8+ T cells. Expanded TRB clones identified before ART initiation dominated the repertoire across all time points, though the dominance fluctuated and decreased in many PLHIV after ART. A significant increase in TRB diversity was found to be associated with ART initiation, although TRB diversity was observed to remain significantly below that of transplant donor controls even after long-term ART. The samples span the years 2004 to 2017, and the ART regimens used at that time may not be as effective as current regimens. Inferences about post-ART repertoire changes were limited because no data were available on ART adherence, viral resistance or therapy changes. Compared with controls, HIV repertoires had narrower CDR3 length ranges, and the network structure pointed to an antigen-experienced repertoire that shifted only slightly toward naive after ART.

Inclusion was restricted to participants for whom at least one PBMC sample before ART initiation and at least two post-ART samples were available. Treatment was received in the United States of America by all participants with HIV. Before DNA extraction, cryopreserved samples of roughly 0.85-11 million PBMC were thawed and then washed. At the time of the earliest PBMC sample for each participant with HIV, ages ranged from roughly 23 to 60 years. Per participant, PBMC samples came from 1-4 timepoints prior to ART initiation and 2-8 timepoints following ART initiation, for a median of 7 samples. Serial HIV viral load, CD4+ T-cell count, ART history and demographic data were obtained for every participant. A Qiagen kit on a QIAcube was used to extract genomic DNA from unsorted PBMC, with samples processed in batches of 12. In regard to this clone: This receptor's antigen is unknown. The input lacks base qualities; no much larger clone sits a single base away.

Sequencing of the TRB variable region was done with the immunoSEQ hsTCRB v3.0 assay at survey level resolution. The targeted TRB sequencing depth was about 40,000-55,000 T-cell genomes per sample. TRB libraries were pooled and sequenced on an Illumina MiSeq using a v3 150-cycle kit. The published analysis was carried out like this. Repertoire analysis was performed in R inside a reproducible Nextflow workflow that covered QC, data transformation and analysis. LymphoSeq2, an R package for exploring AIRR-Seq data, was used to implement the custom analyses. After excluding several samples that yielded fewer than 5000 total TRB sequences, 150 to 200 HIV repertoires remained for analysis. Of the approximately 190 retained HIV repertoires, some 60 were collected before and 120 to 130 after ART initiation. Repertoires were downsampled to 5000 TRB nucleotide sequences, and summary statistics were averaged over 100 downsampling iterations. Only TRB sequences with CDR3 regions of at least seven amino acids were retained for analysis. Diversity was measured with a Shannon entropy-derived clonality score and the Gini coefficient. Repertoire networks linked the top 5000 CDR3 amino acid sequences whenever two sequences differed by an edit distance of one. For TRB CDR3 amino acid sequences, antigen specificity groups and MHC restriction were predicted with GLIPH2. To flag known associations with CMV, EBV, HIV or tissue antigens, CDR3 amino acid sequences were compared against VDJdb and McPAS-TCR. Pre-ART, post-ART and control groups were compared with Wilcoxon signed-rank tests and Holm-Bonferroni correction. The source is immuneACCESS, and TCRdb retained only in-frame sequences with V and J called. Part of the clones is not carried over; for the studies checked, unresolved V genes explain less than half of this, and the remainder is unexplained. V and J calls and clone size are given by that table; D and trimming were obtained from the DNA. In this sample the table shows 7,700 or so clones, about 85% of which occur a single time. The ten top clones hold around 14% of the sample.

CDR1 and CDR2 (ENHRY, SYGVKD) derive from the germline V gene. Reading from cysteine to phenylalanine, the CDR3 counts 17 amino acids. The CDR3 DNA has 51 bases and is translated from base 1. This specimen consisted of unsorted PBMCs, obtained 2.5 to 2.6 years before starting antiretroviral therapy. The clonotype comes from a man aged 40-50 years with HIV. The chain joins TRBV10-3 to TRBJ2-5; 9 central nucleotides agree with TRBD1. Matching the DNA end better, TRBJ2-7 makes the J call doubtful. The DNA sequence is given as TGTGCCATCAGTGGTTGGGGACAGGGCCCCTCGGGGTACGAGCAGTACTTC. The encoded protein is CAISGWGQGPSGYEQYF.